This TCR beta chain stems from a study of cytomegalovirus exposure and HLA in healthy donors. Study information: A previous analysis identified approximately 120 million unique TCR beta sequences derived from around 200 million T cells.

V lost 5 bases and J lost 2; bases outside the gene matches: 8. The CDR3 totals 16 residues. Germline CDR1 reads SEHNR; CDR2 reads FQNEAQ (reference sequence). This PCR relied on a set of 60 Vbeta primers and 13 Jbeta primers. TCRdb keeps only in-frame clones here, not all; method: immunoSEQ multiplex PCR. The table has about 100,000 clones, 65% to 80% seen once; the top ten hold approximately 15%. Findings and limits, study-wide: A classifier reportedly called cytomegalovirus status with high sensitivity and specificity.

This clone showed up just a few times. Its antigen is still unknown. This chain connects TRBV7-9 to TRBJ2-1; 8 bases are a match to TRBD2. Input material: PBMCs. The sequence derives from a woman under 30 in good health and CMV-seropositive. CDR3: CASSPKLAATYNEQFF. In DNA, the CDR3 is TGTGCCAGCAGCCCGAAACTAGCGGCTACCTACAATGAGCAGTTCTTC. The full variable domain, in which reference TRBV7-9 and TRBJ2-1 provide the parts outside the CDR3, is DTGVSQNPRHKITKRGQNVTFRCDPISEHNRLYWYRQTLGQGPEFLTYFQNEAQLEKSRLLSDRFSAERPKGSFSTLEIQRTEQGDSAMYLCASSPKLAATYNEQFFGPGTRLTVL.